This entry concerns a single TCR beta chain. These data come from a study of blood T cell repertoires in COVID-19. Study at large: Samples came from the United States, Italy and Spain, spanning acute and convalescent COVID-19.

Germline V CDR1 and CDR2: ENHRY, SYGVKD. The J segment lost 3 bases and the V segment lost 4 bases, leaving 7 bases of the junction unmatched. The CDR3 length is 15 residues. In the original workflow: Reference gene primer amplification gave estimated nucleated cell counts. Here immunoSEQ multiplex PCR was the method, and the copy in TCRdb shows in-frame clones only, minus some. The V and J calls and clone size were taken over from that table, and D and trimming were inferred from the DNA. The sample records some 500,000 clones, approximately 90% being singletons. Cohorts were determined from participant-reported clinical history.

This receptor was taken from a woman aged 40 to 50 who had recovered from COVID-19. The sequenced material came from PBMCs or T cells enriched from blood (not recorded which). The chain links TRBV10-3 to TRBJ2-7, with TRBD2 matching 9 bases. CDR3 residues: CAISVRREGVYEQYF. CDR3 in DNA: TGTGCCATCAGTGTAAGGCGGGAGGGAGTCTACGAGCAGTACTTC.